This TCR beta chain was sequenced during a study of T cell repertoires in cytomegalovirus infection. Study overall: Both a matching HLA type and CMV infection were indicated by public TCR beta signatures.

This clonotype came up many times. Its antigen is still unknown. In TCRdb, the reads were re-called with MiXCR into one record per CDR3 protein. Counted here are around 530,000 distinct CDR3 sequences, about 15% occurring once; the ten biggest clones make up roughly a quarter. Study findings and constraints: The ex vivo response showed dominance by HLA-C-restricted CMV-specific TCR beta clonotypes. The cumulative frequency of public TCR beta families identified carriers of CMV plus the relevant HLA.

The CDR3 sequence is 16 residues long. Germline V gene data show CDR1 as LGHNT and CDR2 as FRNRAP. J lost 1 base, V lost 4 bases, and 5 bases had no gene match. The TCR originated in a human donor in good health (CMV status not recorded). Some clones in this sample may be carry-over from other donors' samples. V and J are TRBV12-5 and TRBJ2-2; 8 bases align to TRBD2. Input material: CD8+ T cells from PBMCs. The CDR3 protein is CASGSSLAGNTGELFF. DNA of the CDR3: TGTGCTAGTGGTTCGAGCCTAGCGGGGAACACCGGGGAGCTGTTTTTT.